The 17 T cell receptor beta chains in this list originate from one sample, sequenced in a study of T cell repertoires in cytomegalovirus infection. Using its own MiXCR run on the reads, TCRdb lists one record per CDR3 protein. The sample records about 320,000 distinct CDR3 sequences, approximately 9.5% being singletons. Sequenced material: PBMCs. Every receptor here comes from a human donor in good health (CMV status not recorded). Some clones in this sample may be carry-over from other donors' samples.

This clonotype was detected only a few times. At one of its ends the junction is not consistent with the germline gene, which may arise from a read error. The chain combines TRBV7-9 with TRBJ2-3, with D perhaps TRBD1 or TRBD2 (5 bases each). CDR1 and CDR2 from the germline V gene are SEHNR and FQNEAQ (reference sequence). The length of the CDR3 is 12 residues. CDR3 DNA: TGTGCCAGCAGCTTAGATGGGGGACCAGCGGCATTT. Amino acids: CASSLDGGPAAF.

This clonotype has at least ten counts. The rearrangement uses TRBV12-3 or TRBV12-4 and TRBJ1-4; D is uncertain. Between the trimmed V and J ends, which lost 5 bases and 5 bases, there was a span of 18 bases. This CDR3 has 16 amino acids. The CDR3 region is CASSRYQALGNEKLFF. The DNA of the CDR3 is TGTGCCAGCAGTCGCTACCAGGCCCTAGGGAATGAAAAACTGTTTTTT.

This clonotype turned up a few times. The J gene is TRBJ2-4, the V gene TRBV7-6, with TRBD1 matching over 8 bases. V was clipped by 5 bases and J by 5 bases; unmatched bases: 11. Germline assignment: CDR1 SGHVS and CDR2 FNYEAQ. This CDR3 region has 16 residues. The CDR3 bases are TGTGCCAGCAGCGTACCGACAGGGGTCAGCCAAAACATTCAGTACTTC. It specifies CASSVPTGVSQNIQYF.

In its sample, this clonotype was seen a few times. The chain uses TRBV4-1 and TRBJ1-6; D uncertain. The CDR3 is made up of 15 amino acids. The germline gives CDR1 MGHRA, CDR2 YSYEKL. V was cut by 4 bases and J by 9 bases, with 16 bases left in between. CDR3 in amino acids: CASSRRQGLSSPLHF. CDR3 coding DNA: TGCGCCAGCAGCCGAAGACAAGGTTTAAGTTCACCCCTCCACTTT.

This clonotype was detected once. A much more abundant neighbour one base away suggests this may be a read error. V usage is TRBV7-2 and J usage is TRBJ1-1, with 7 bases lining up with TRBD1. V trimming: 4 bases; J trimming: 5 bases; junction bases outside the gene matches: 10. This CDR3 spans 15 amino acids. Germline-derived CDR1 and CDR2 are SGHTA and FQGNSA. The CDR3 protein is CASSYGTEGRTEAFF. For the CDR3, the DNA is TGTGCCAGCAGCTACGGGACAGAGGGTAGGACTGAAGCTTTCTTT.

CDR3 DNA: TGTGCCAGTAAGGAGGTCCAAGAGACCCAGTACTTC. It specifies CASKEVQETQYF. The rearrangement uses TRBV28 and TRBJ2-5; TRBD2 might be the D (5 bases). This CDR3 region has 12 residues. The V end was cut by 9 bases, the J end by 1 base, with 9 bases between. The germline V gene has CDR1 MDHEN and CDR2 SYDVKM.

This clonotype was counted ten times or more. The V and J genes are TRBV7-2 and TRBJ2-1, with D possibly being TRBD2 (6 bases). The germline V and J ends were trimmed by 2 bases and 5 bases, with 13 bases remaining between them. The CDR3 sequence is 15 residues long. Germline CDR1 and CDR2: SGHTA and FQGNSA. This chain's CDR3 is CASSLIAGRNNEQFF. Here the CDR3 DNA reads TGTGCCAGCAGCTTAATTGCGGGACGTAACAATGAGCAGTTCTTC.

This sequence joins TRBV11-2 and TRBJ2-7, with D perhaps matching TRBD1 or TRBD2 (6 bases each). The CDR3 has 15 amino acids. The germline V gene encodes CDR1 SGHAT and CDR2 FQNNGV. V was cut by 5 bases and J by 2 bases, with 16 bases left in between. In DNA, the CDR3 is TGTGCCAGCAGCCGTCAGCCCGGGGGCACCTACGAGCAGTACTTC. Amino acids: CASSRQPGGTYEQYF.

The chain uses TRBV4-2 and TRBJ2-3; 10 nucleotides match TRBD2. The germline CDR1 and CDR2 sequences are LGHNA and YNFKEQ. Trimming took 3 bases from V and 5 from J; bases not matched to a gene: 5. The CDR3 has 15 residues. The CDR3 coding sequence is TGTGCCAGCAGCCAGGCTAGCGGGAGTGGAGATACGCAGTATTTT. Its translation is CASSQASGSGDTQYF.

This clonotype was seen many times. The chain couples TRBV7-2 to TRBJ2-2, with 7 bases fitting TRBD1. The CDR3 totals 14 residues. After removal of 4 bases from V and 5 bases from J, the junction contained 4 bases not matched to a gene. Germline V gene sequence: CDR1 SGHTA, CDR2 FQGNSA. The CDR3 coding sequence is TGTGCCAGCAGCTCAGGGGGAAGAACCGGGGAGCTGTTTTTT. This encodes CASSSGGRTGELFF.

There are many counts of this clonotype. The chain recombines TRBV20-1 with TRBJ2-1; D is possibly TRBD2 (5 bases). The CDR3 spans 16 residues. The germline V gene has CDR1 DFQATT and CDR2 SNEGSKA (reference sequence). The V end was cut by 3 bases, the J end by 0 bases, with 15 bases between. CDR3 in amino acids: CSARPFRENSYNEQFF. The CDR3, as DNA: TGCAGTGCTAGGCCATTTCGGGAAAACTCCTACAATGAGCAGTTCTTC.

The table lists this clonotype with many counts. CDR3 amino acids: CASSLQDGGAWEQYF. CDR3 nucleotides: TGTGCCAGCAGCTTACAGGACGGCGGTGCTTGGGAGCAGTACTTC. The rearrangement joins TRBV7-2 to TRBJ2-7; no definite D call. The CDR3 loop spans 15 amino acids. V lost 2 bases and J 7 bases, leaving 18 bases between the germline ends. Germline V gives CDR1 SGHTA, CDR2 FQGNSA.

This clonotype was seen more than once but under ten times. V gene TRBV11-1 combines with J gene TRBJ2-5, with 7 bases aligning to TRBD2. Germline CDR1 reads SGHAT; CDR2 reads FQDESV (reference sequence). The V segment lost 3 bases and the J segment 3 bases; nucleotides outside the gene matches: 7. The CDR3 length is 15 residues. DNA for the CDR3: TGTGCCAGCAGCTTCGAACTAGGGAGGGAAGAGACCCAGTACTTC. It specifies CASSFELGREETQYF.

This clonotype was counted between two and nine times. J is TRBJ2-6 and V is TRBV12-3 or TRBV12-4; D might be TRBD1 or TRBD2, each matching 6 bases. This CDR3 is 14 amino acids long. Trimming left V 8 bases short and J 4 bases short, with 12 bases between. The CDR3: CASSGGPGANVLTF. The CDR3 DNA is TGTGCCAGCTCTGGGGGGCCAGGGGCCAACGTCCTGACTTTC.

This clonotype occurred many times. V and J are TRBV4-2 and TRBJ2-5; 12 bases map to TRBD2. This CDR3 region has 18 residues. V lost 0 bases to trimming and J lost 3 bases; unmatched junction nucleotides: 8. Germline assignment: CDR1 LGHNA and CDR2 YNFKEQ. DNA for the CDR3: TGTGCCAGCAGCCAAGACCTACTAGCGGGGGGATATAAAGAGACCCAGTACTTC. This translates into CASSQDLLAGGYKETQYF.

This clonotype was found many times. CDR3 in amino acids: CASSLWSGNTEAFF. CDR3 sequence (DNA): TGTGCCAGCAGTTTATGGTCGGGGAACACTGAAGCTTTCTTT. The genes are TRBV28 and TRBJ1-1, with D unresolved. Trimming left V 0 bases short and J 1 base short, with 6 bases between. This CDR3 is built from 14 residues. Germline assignment: CDR1 MDHEN and CDR2 SYDVKM.

The gene calls are TRBV7-3 and TRBJ2-5; weak D call: TRBD1 (6 bases). V lost 5 bases, J lost 2 bases, and 12 bases lay in between. Germline CDR1 reads SGHTA; CDR2 reads FQGTGA. CDR3 length: 14 amino acids. The CDR3 sequence is CASSTFGTQETQYF. The DNA of the CDR3 is TGTGCCAGCAGCACGTTCGGGACACAAGAGACCCAGTACTTC.